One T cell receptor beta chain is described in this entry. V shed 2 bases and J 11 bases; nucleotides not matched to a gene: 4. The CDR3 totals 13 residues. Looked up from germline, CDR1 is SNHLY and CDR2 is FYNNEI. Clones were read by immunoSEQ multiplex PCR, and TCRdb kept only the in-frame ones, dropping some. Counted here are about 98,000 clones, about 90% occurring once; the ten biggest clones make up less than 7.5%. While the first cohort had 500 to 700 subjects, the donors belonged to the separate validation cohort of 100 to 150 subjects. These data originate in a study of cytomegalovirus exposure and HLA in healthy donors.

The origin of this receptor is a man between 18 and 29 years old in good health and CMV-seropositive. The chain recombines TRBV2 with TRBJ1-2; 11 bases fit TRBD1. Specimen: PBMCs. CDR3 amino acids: CASSELGQGVYTF. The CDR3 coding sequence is TGTGCCAGCAGTGAATTGGGACAGGGGGTATACACCTTC.